These 8 T cell receptor beta chains came from one sample sequenced in a study of T cell changes during pregnancy in multiple sclerosis. TCRdb's copy holds only in-frame clones and misses some; the assay was immunoSEQ multiplex PCR. The sample holds more than 55,000 clones, approximately 89% seen once. Sequencing used peripheral blood, obtained in the second trimester of pregnancy. The receptors were gathered from a female donor with multiple sclerosis, enrolled in a pregnancy study.

This sequence joins TRBV5-6 and TRBJ1-1; D is ambiguous. Germline V gene data show CDR1 as SGHDT and CDR2 as YYEEEE. Trimming shortened V by 4 bases and J by 6 bases, and 13 bases separated the two germline ends. The CDR3 spans 13 residues. CDR3 amino acids: CASSGQVSPEAFF. CDR3 nucleotide sequence: TGTGCCAGCAGCGGCCAGGTATCCCCTGAAGCTTTCTTT.

The rearrangement links TRBV27 to TRBJ2-7; 8 positions agree with TRBD1. The CDR3 is 14 amino acids. Germline CDR1 and CDR2: MNHEY and SMNVEV (reference sequence). With 5 bases clipped from V and 5 bases from J, the junction kept 8 bases outside the gene matches. The CDR3 here is CASSTGQGSHEQYF. Here the CDR3 DNA reads TGTGCCAGCAGTACCGGACAGGGTAGCCACGAGCAGTACTTC.

V is TRBV6-5 and J is TRBJ1-5; TRBD1 aligns across 8 bases. The V and J ends lost 2 bases and 6 bases, in that order; junction bases with no gene match: 6. Germline CDR1 and CDR2: MNHEY and SVGAGI. The CDR3 is made up of 15 amino acids. The CDR3 DNA follows: TGTGCCAGCAGTTACGAAAGTACAGGGGGTCAGCCCCAGCATTTT. This gives the protein CASSYESTGGQPQHF.

The rearrangement links TRBV28 to TRBJ1-6, with 7 positions matching TRBD1. The CDR3 has 13 amino acids. The germline CDR1 and CDR2 sequences are MDHEN and SYDVKM. J gave up 7 bases and V 6 bases, and 3 bases lay outside the gene matches. In DNA form, the CDR3 reads TGTGCCAGCAGGGCAGGGGGAAATTCACCCCTCCACTTT. It yields the protein CASRAGGNSPLHF.

The chain carries TRBV4-2 and TRBJ2-3, with D tentatively TRBD2 (5 bases). Germline V gene data show CDR1 as LGHNA and CDR2 as YNFKEQ. CDR3 length: 15 amino acids. The V end was cut by 0 bases, the J end by 1 base, with 8 bases between. The CDR3 protein is CASSQDTGGTDTQYF. CDR3 in DNA: TGTGCCAGCAGCCAAGATACCGGGGGCACAGATACGCAGTATTTT.

The chain carries TRBV6-5 and TRBJ2-2, with D maybe TRBD1 (5 bases). Trimming shortened V by 5 bases and J by 1 base, and 5 bases separated the two germline ends. CDR3 length equals 13 residues. Per the germline V gene, CDR1 is MNHEY and CDR2 is SVGAGI. CDR3 coding DNA: TGTGCCAGCAGTGACAGGAACACCGGGGAGCTGTTTTTT. This translates into CASSDRNTGELFF.

This chain connects TRBV7-2 to TRBJ1-5; D possibly corresponds to TRBD1 (6 bases). The CDR3 contains 14 residues. The V gene lost 4 bases and the J gene lost 0 bases, with 7 bases spanning the gap. Per the germline V gene, CDR1 is SGHTA and CDR2 is FQGNSA. CDR3 region: CASSSQGSNQPQHF. In nucleotides, the CDR3 is TGTGCCAGCAGCTCACAGGGTAGCAATCAGCCCCAGCATTTT.

The chain recombines TRBV9 with TRBJ2-3; 8 bases fit TRBD2. V lost 0 bases, J lost 9 bases, and 9 bases stayed unmatched. This CDR3 region has 15 residues. CDR1 SGDLS and CDR2 YYNGEE come from the germline V gene. The CDR3 sequence: CASSVVSGGKDTQYF. In DNA form, the CDR3 reads TGTGCCAGCAGCGTAGTGAGCGGGGGAAAGGACACGCAGTATTTT.